These 14 T cell receptor beta chains were all obtained from the same sample, sequenced in a study of CD8 T cells in ankylosing spondylitis. TCRdb recomputed calls from the 5' RACE reads with MiXCR, one row per CDR3 protein. The table lists about 210,000 distinct CDR3 sequences, less than 9.5% of them singletons. The sample comprised blood, either unsorted or a sorted T cell fraction (not recorded which). The source is a female donor with ankylosing spondylitis or in good health (not recorded which).

Many counts were recorded for this clonotype. The chain joins TRBV19 to TRBJ1-2; tentatively, D is TRBD1 (5 bases). The CDR3 contains 15 residues. Germline values: CDR1 LNHDA, CDR2 SQIVND (reference sequence). The V gene lost 7 bases and the J gene lost 2 bases, with 17 bases spanning the gap. DNA of the CDR3: TGTGCCAGTAACTCCAGGGACCCGGGCAACTATGGCTACACCTTC. It codes for CASNSRDPGNYGYTF.

This clonotype was counted many times. V usage is TRBV27 and J usage is TRBJ2-7; either TRBD1 or TRBD2 may supply D (5 bases each). This CDR3 region has 14 residues. Trimming pared 3 bases from V and 7 bases from J, leaving 16 bases between. The V gene's germline CDR1 is MNHEY and CDR2 SMNVEV (reference sequence). CDR3: CASSFPGPKVEQYF. The CDR3 bases are TGTGCCAGCAGTTTTCCGGGACCTAAGGTGGAGCAGTACTTC.

This clonotype was seen repeatedly, ten times or more. The CDR3 DNA sequence: TGTGCCAGCAGCCCCCTGGCCAGCGGAAACGGGGAGCTGTTTTTT. Its translation is CASSPLASGNGELFF. This chain joins TRBV6-1 and TRBJ2-2; D is perhaps TRBD2 (5 bases). The V gene's germline CDR1 is MNHNS and CDR2 SASEGT. CDR3 length: 15 residues. V lost 6 bases and J 7 bases, leaving 18 bases between the germline ends.

This clonotype has ten or more counts. The genes are TRBV7-2 and TRBJ2-1, with D maybe TRBD1 (5 bases). Germline V gene data show CDR1 as SGHTA and CDR2 as FQGNSA. Trimming took off 2 bases at V and 5 bases at J, with 10 bases between the two ends. There are 14 residues in the CDR3. CDR3 protein: CASSLKGLDNEQFF. In nucleotides, the CDR3 is TGTGCCAGCAGCTTAAAGGGGCTGGACAATGAGCAGTTCTTC. The full variable domain, completed using reference TRBV7-2 and TRBJ2-1, is GAGVSQSPSNKVTEKGKDVELRCDPISGHTALYWYRQSLGQGLEFLIYFQGNSAPDKSGLPSDRFSAERTGGSVSTLTIQRTQQEDSAVYLCASSLKGLDNEQFFGPGTRLTVL.

This clonotype was recorded many times. The chain combines TRBV9 with TRBJ1-1, with 8 positions matching TRBD1. The germline V gene has CDR1 SGDLS and CDR2 YYNGEE. CDR3 length: 15 residues. V lost 4 bases, J lost 1 base, and 6 bases stayed unmatched. The CDR3 bases are TGTGCCAGCAGCCTCGGACAGGGAGGGAACACTGAAGCTTTCTTT. It encodes CASSLGQGGNTEAFF.

This clonotype was seen repeatedly, ten times or more. The chain joins TRBV20-1 to TRBJ2-7, with 7 bases aligning to TRBD2. J was trimmed by 3 bases and V by 5 bases; bases with no gene match: 7. This CDR3 is 13 amino acids long. CDR1 and CDR2 from the germline V gene are DFQATT and SNEGSKA (reference sequence). In nucleotides, the CDR3 is TGCAGTGCTGGCGGACTAGGGGACTACGAGCAGTACTTC. It encodes CSAGGLGDYEQYF.

On this clonotype itself: Without the conserved terminal phenylalanine or tryptophan, this CDR3 likely stems from a read error. CDR3 sequence reads: CASSLGAGLSYEQYI. CDR3 DNA: TGCGCCAGCAGCTTGGGGGCAGGCCTATCCTACGAGCAGTACATC. V gene TRBV5-1 combines with J gene TRBJ2-7; D remains ambiguous. Germline V CDR1 and CDR2: SGHRS, YFSETQ. V lost 0 bases and J 1 base, leaving 11 bases between the germline ends. CDR3 length equals 15 residues.

This clonotype was detected many times. The chain employs TRBV7-9 and TRBJ2-1; D is unresolved. This CDR3 is built from 12 residues. Germline-derived CDR1 and CDR2 are SEHNR and FQNEAQ (reference sequence). V lost 1 base and J 5 bases, leaving 3 bases between the germline ends. The CDR3 is CASSLVHNEQFF. For the CDR3, the DNA is TGTGCCAGCAGCTTAGTTCACAATGAGCAGTTCTTC.

This clonotype came up many times. The CDR3 here is CSARRSMNTEAFF. CDR3 nucleotides: TGCAGCGCCCGACGGTCCATGAACACTGAAGCTTTCTTT. The chain links TRBV29-1 to TRBJ1-1, with D unresolved. From germline, CDR1 is SQVTM and CDR2 ANQGSEA. V dropped 7 bases and J dropped 0 bases, with 12 bases sitting between them. The CDR3 runs 13 residues.

This clonotype was seen repeatedly, ten times or more. This chain uses TRBV7-2 with TRBJ2-7; D is ambiguous. Germline CDR1 reads SGHTA; CDR2 reads FQGNSA. V was trimmed by 3 bases and J by 4 bases, leaving 4 bases between them. The CDR3 is made up of 11 amino acids. CDR3 coding DNA: TGTGCCAGCAGCTTTTCATACGAGCAGTACTTC. It yields the protein CASSFSYEQYF.

V and J are TRBV6-5 and TRBJ2-3; no reliable D call. Matching the DNA end better, TRBJ1-5 makes the J call doubtful. The length of the CDR3 is 16 residues. Germline lookup yields CDR1 MNHEY and CDR2 SVGAGI. The CDR3 DNA reads TGTGCCAGCAGTTACGTCGAAATAGTAGATCGAGATACGCAGCATTTT. It codes for CASSYVEIVDRDTQHF.

The chain has TRBV21-1 and TRBJ2-1; TRBD2, the D gene given by the table, was not confirmed from the DNA. TRBV21-1 is assigned pseudogene status. The CDR3 covers 16 residues. CDR3 loop: CASSKEEGSVYNEQFF. In nucleotides, the CDR3 is TGTGCCAGCAGCAAGGAGGAGGGGTCTGTCTACAATGAGCAGTTCTTC.

This clonotype was recorded at least ten times. The rearrangement uses TRBV20-1 and TRBJ2-1; D unresolved. V shed 2 bases and J shed 6 bases, with 5 bases lying between them. The CDR3 runs to 11 residues. Germline CDR1 reads DFQATT; CDR2 reads SNEGSKA (reference sequence). The CDR3 bases are TGCAGTGCTAGACCCTTCAATGAGCAGTTCTTC. Translating it yields CSARPFNEQFF.

This clonotype occurred many times. The rearrangement links TRBV28 to TRBJ1-2; 7 nucleotides line up with TRBD1. This CDR3 has 14 residues. Germline CDR1 and CDR2: MDHEN and SYDVKM. V lost 6 bases, J lost 8 bases, and 12 bases stayed unmatched. The DNA for the CDR3 is TGTGCCAGCAGCCTACCGGGGACAGCTGCCGGCTACACCTTC. This gives the protein CASSLPGTAAGYTF.